This T cell receptor (beta chain) is from a study of cytomegalovirus exposure and HLA in healthy donors (dated by TCRdb to 2016 to 2017). Regarding the study in general: An earlier analysis of several hundred of the donors reported approximately 300 Gb of sequence data and 117 million unique TCR beta sequences obtained from 180 million or so T cells. Around 320 gigabases of sequencing data and 78 million or so unique TCR sequences were included in an early release covering under 650 HLA-typed donors. Of the roughly 400 genotyped donors, approximately 83% fell in the genetic ancestry cluster associated with self-reported Caucasian donors. The study aimed to test whether signatures of past pathogen exposure could be identified by cataloging public T cell receptors. Using immunosequencing, the study profiled T cell repertoires from around 680 subjects and related those repertoires to cytomegalovirus serostatus. Along with the approximately 620-subject first cohort, a separate validation cohort of more than 90 different subjects was used. The study combined high-throughput TCR immunosequencing, statistical association of individual TCRs with disease status, and machine learning to predict cytomegalovirus infection status. A later analysis re-analyzed previously published TCR beta repertoires from 500 to 700 donors and added high-resolution HLA genotyping to study TCR occurrence patterns. Rather than drawing on any new phenotypic data, the later analysis identified candidate immune exposures from TCR beta sequences and the way those sequences occurred across donors. An earlier analysis of around 540 of the donors applied high-throughput TCR beta sequencing to assess whether each TCR beta V gene segment acted as functional or pseudogenic. Donor age, sex, ethnicity and CMV serostatus were compiled together with the repertoire data. In a later genetic analysis, genome-wide SNP genotypes for about 55% of the roughly 700 donors were used, and that subset was treated as a discovery cohort. All discovery cohort repertoires had been generated using a single sequencing platform. Both class I and class II loci were covered by HLA typing, at four-digit resolution. The number of donors typed differed by locus, with about 629-640 for A, B, C, DRB1 and DQB1, around 500 for DQA1, 600 to 610 for DPA1, and roughly 450 for DPB1. A handful of DR-DQ haplotypes were handled as single units for association and clustering because linkage in the cohort was strong. Across about 380 genotyped donors of the cohort, an average of about 240,000 unique TCR beta nucleotide sequences per donor were sequenced, and 15% to 20% of those sequences were non-productive.

Study-wide conclusions, independent of this receptor: Because some donors lacked HLA typing at each locus, the association tests relied only on the typed subset. Specific HLA alleles were associated with 15,000 to 20,000 TCR beta sequences at a false discovery rate of 0.05 in a later analysis. A later analysis reported that several top co-occurrence clusters appeared linked to parvovirus B19, influenza, CMV and Epstein-Barr virus. In vitro tests confirmed that a few of the cytomegalovirus-associated TCR beta chains recognize cytomegalovirus antigens. Broadly in line with IMGT annotations, most TCR beta V segments showed up in productive rearrangements about 90% or about 30% of the time in an earlier analysis of several hundred of the donors. A further reported finding was that TCR beta sequences accurately predicted the HLA-A and HLA-B alleles for most subjects in the first cohort. Across donors, most TCR sequences were observed very rarely, whereas some public TCRs were present in many individuals. A later genetic analysis associated a missense DCLRE1C variant with V-gene and J-gene trimming of TCR beta chains, and an independent cohort replicated the association. According to the authors, the approach could potentially be generalized to other disease states and immunological phenotypes. A group of highly shared sequence variants was considered likely to be a technical artifact of the sequencing pipeline. When HLA alleles, especially DR and DQ, strongly co-occurred, attributing TCR associations to individual alleles was difficult. Compared with equally common non-associated chains, HLA-associated TCR beta chains in a later analysis were more clonally expanded and had lower generation probabilities. The earlier analysis of approximately 540 of the donors excluded roughly 16 rarely observed V segments, including chromosome 9 orphons, because counts were too low. The 87-base-pair reads could not distinguish some IMGT-functional V segments, including TRBV6-2 and TRBV6-3, so those segments were excluded. For the cohort, immune exposure information was limited to CMV serostatus. In the study, 150 to 200 TCR beta chains were listed as associated with cytomegalovirus. The presence/absence analyses assumed that sequencing depth was roughly uniform across donors, and that assumption may not be true. Linkage disequilibrium might explain the correlated functional status among segregating V segments, but an unknown experimental factor could not be excluded. In a later analysis, TCR association rates were found to vary across HLA loci, with the most associated TCRs seen for DRB1 alleles and the fewest for HLA-C alleles. Only TCR beta chains were sequenced in this cohort, and the absence of alpha or paired-chain data limited detectable features. According to a later analysis, most CMV-associated TCR beta chains appeared to be HLA-restricted, and the HLA associations seemed to be driven largely by CMV exposure. The classifier was reported to diagnose cytomegalovirus status with high specificity and sensitivity in both the original cohort and the validation cohort. A later genetic analysis reported fewer N-insertions in productive TCRs among donors in an Asian-associated ancestry cluster than the roughly 640-donor mean.

The library relied on the immunoSEQ multiplex PCR assay. A mixture of 60 forward primers for TCR Vbeta segments and 13 reverse primers for TCR Jbeta segments was used in the multiplex PCR. The CDR3 region of rearranged TCR beta genes was amplified from genomic DNA with a multiplex PCR assay. The Illumina HiSeq System was used to sequence the amplified TCR beta libraries as 87-base-pair reads. As for the original processing: A later analysis counted about 80 million unique TCR beta chains across the 600 to 850 repertoires, and roughly 9.9 million of these chains were shared by at least two donors. A nearest-neighbor algorithm error-corrected the raw reads and collapsed the reads into unique sequences, merging closely related sequences to remove PCR and sequencing errors. V, D and J gene segments were assigned by aligning CDR3 sequences to IMGT reference sequences. Each retained sequence needed at least a six-nucleotide match to both a V gene segment and a J gene segment. Rearrangements were called productive when the CDR3 lacked stop codons and stayed in frame with V and J; all others were non-productive. CDR3 was defined by IMGT convention, running from the second conserved V-encoded cysteine to the conserved J-encoded phenylalanine. Sequences without an unambiguous match to a single V gene segment were excluded from the earlier analysis of approximately 560 of the donors. An earlier analysis of fewer than 750 of the donors classified V segments as functional when productive rearrangements were above 56.7% and as segregating when the standard deviation between donors was above 5%. A statistical classification framework was built for diagnosing cytomegalovirus status from the catalog of TCR beta chain sequences. A later analysis assigned V and J genes by comparing TCR nucleotide sequences with IMGT/GENE-DB human TR gene sequences. Using the TCRdist pipeline, a later analysis assigned CDR3 sequences along with most-parsimonious VDJ recombination scenarios. In a later analysis, each TCR beta chain was defined by its CDR3 amino acid sequence together with its V-gene family, and reads lacking a unique V-gene family were excluded. A later analysis removed 500 to 600 highly shared, low-generation-probability nucleotide sequences to deal with suspected cross-contamination and a sequencing artifact. In a later analysis, a clonal expansion index was calculated for each public chain from normalized within-repertoire ranks of inferred template counts. In a later analysis, generation probabilities were computed using a VDJ recombination model fitted to out-of-frame rearrangements, and the results were checked against IGoR. Hypergeometric tests were used in a later analysis to score TCR-TCR, TCR-HLA and TCR-CMV co-occurrence, with a repertoire-size bias correction applied to the TCR pairs. To estimate false discovery rates, a later analysis permuted the HLA or CMV assignments 20 times. In a later analysis, co-occurring TCRs were grouped using DBSCAN, with TCRdist sequence similarity added in when clustering inside HLA-allele-positive subsets. Repertoires with fewer than 30,000 or more than 120,000 public chains, plus five repertoires with anomalous nucleotide sharing, were excluded from co-occurrence clustering. Imported from immuneACCESS, the table was reduced by TCRdb to in-frame sequences with V and J called. These copies leave out some clones; in studies compared against another copy, an unresolved V gene accounts for under half, and the cause of the remainder is not known. That table is the source of V, J and clone size, and D and trimming were worked out from the DNA. This sample has about 130,000 clones in its table, and 66% of those were observed once. The ten biggest clones cover 1.5% to 2% of the sample.

CDR1 and CDR2 (SEHNR, FQNEAQ) derive from the germline V gene (reference sequence). The germline V end is reduced by 1 base and the J end by 0 bases; junction bases left unmatched: 0. Inclusive of the bounding cysteine and phenylalanine, the CDR3 is 14 residues long. The read is trimmed to its CDR3 DNA, 42 bases read in frame from base 1. The cohort comprised 710 or so healthy bone marrow donors. At the time of sampling, all cohort members were nominally healthy, though unrecorded immune exposures were likely present. Of the 670 or so cohort members, 250 to 300 had positive CMV serostatus and 352 had negative CMV serostatus, and CMV serostatus was not recorded for the donor. A peripheral blood sample was provided by each donor, and peripheral blood mononuclear cells were used for TCR beta sequencing. Genomic DNA was extracted from the blood cell samples with the Qiagen DNeasy Blood Extraction Kit.

Comments on this clone: Its antigen remains undetermined. Qualities for individual bases were not recorded, and no much larger clone is one base off.

This TCR was sampled from a human donor in good health. What was sequenced was PBMCs. This chain is built from TRBV7-9 and TRBJ2-7, with TRBD2 matching 7 junction bases. The DNA sequence is TGTGCCAGCAGCTTAGGGGACTACTCCTACGAGCAGTACTTC. This is translated as CASSLGDYSYEQYF.